These 3 T cell receptor beta chains came from one sample sequenced in a study of CD8 T cells in ankylosing spondylitis. TCRdb re-called the 5' RACE reads through MiXCR, storing one row per CDR3 protein. The sample includes under 250,000 distinct CDR3 sequences, about 26% of them seen just once. Sequenced: blood, either unsorted or a sorted T cell fraction (not recorded which). The source is a male donor with ankylosing spondylitis or in good health (not recorded which).

This clonotype was detected many times. The chain joins TRBV3-1 to TRBJ2-3; possibly TRBD2 for D (6 bases). CDR3 length: 16 amino acids. V was shortened by 4 bases and J by 2 bases, with 16 bases between the two germline ends. Germline V gene sequence: CDR1 LGHDT, CDR2 YNNKEL (reference sequence). This CDR3 reads CASSRRGSWDTDTQYF. CDR3 in DNA: TGTGCCAGCAGCCGGCGGGGTAGCTGGGACACAGATACGCAGTATTTT.

This clonotype was seen at least ten times. The gene calls are TRBV6-1 and TRBJ1-1; D is perhaps TRBD1 (6 bases). Trimming left V 11 bases short and J 5 bases short, with 21 bases between. The CDR3 totals 14 residues. Germline CDR1 MNHNS, CDR2 SASEGT. CDR3 in amino acids: CASYVDTGRTEAFF. CDR3 sequence (DNA): TGTGCCTCCTACGTCGACACAGGGAGAACTGAAGCTTTCTTT.

Many counts were recorded for this clonotype. The chain joins TRBV18 to TRBJ2-5, with D tentatively TRBD1 or TRBD2 (6 bases each). V was clipped by 0 bases and J by 0 bases, with 14 bases between them. CDR1 is KGHSH and CDR2 is LQKENI in the germline V gene. The CDR3 covers 17 residues. CDR3 nucleotide sequence: TGTGCCAGCTCACCACCGTGGTCAGGGGACTACCAAGAGACCCAGTACTTC. Translated: CASSPPWSGDYQETQYF.